The T cell receptor (beta chain) under discussion was sequenced for a study of blood T cell repertoires in COVID-19. The germline V and J ends were trimmed by 5 bases and 1 base, with 14 bases remaining between them. Looked up from germline, CDR1 is LNHDA and CDR2 is SQIVND (reference sequence). The length of the CDR3 is 15 residues. Method: immunoSEQ multiplex PCR; TCRdb's copy keeps in-frame clones and lacks some. The repertoire holds approximately 300,000 clones, with about nine tenths as singletons. The clonotype was recovered from a man in his sixties who had recovered from COVID-19. The chain joins TRBV19 to TRBJ1-1, with no clear D. Sequenced: PBMCs or T cells enriched from blood (not recorded which). CDR3: CASSFSETSNTEAFF. CDR3 DNA: TGTGCCAGTAGTTTCTCCGAGACTTCGAACACTGAAGCTTTCTTT. The full variable domain, with the rest looked up from reference TRBV19 and TRBJ1-1, is DGGITQSPKYLFRKEGQNVTLSCEQNLNHDAMYWYRQDPGQGLRLIYYSQIVNDFQKGDIAEGYSVSREKKESFPLTVTSAQKNPTAFYLCASSFSETSNTEAFFGQGTRLTVV.